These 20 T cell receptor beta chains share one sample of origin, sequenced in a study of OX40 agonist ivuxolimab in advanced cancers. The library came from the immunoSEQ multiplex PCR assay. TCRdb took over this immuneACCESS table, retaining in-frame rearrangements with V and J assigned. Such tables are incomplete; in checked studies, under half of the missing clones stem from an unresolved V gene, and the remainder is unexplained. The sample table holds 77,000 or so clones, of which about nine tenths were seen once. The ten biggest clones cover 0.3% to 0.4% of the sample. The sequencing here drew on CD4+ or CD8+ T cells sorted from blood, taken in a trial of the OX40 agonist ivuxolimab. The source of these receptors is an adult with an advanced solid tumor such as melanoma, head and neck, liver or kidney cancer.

Here the CDR3 DNA reads TGTGCCAGCTCACAATCCAACCGGGAGCAGTACTTC. Translation gives CASSQSNREQYF. V usage is TRBV18 and J usage is TRBJ2-7; no firm D call. Germline V gene data show CDR1 as KGHSH and CDR2 as LQKENI. With 4 bases removed from V and 7 bases from J, the gap between germline ends came to 11 bases. The length of the CDR3 is 12 residues.

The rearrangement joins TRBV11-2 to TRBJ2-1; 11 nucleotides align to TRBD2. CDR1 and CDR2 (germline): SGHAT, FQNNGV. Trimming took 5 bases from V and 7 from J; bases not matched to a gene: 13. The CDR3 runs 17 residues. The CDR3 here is CASSPRLAGFRGNEQFF. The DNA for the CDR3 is TGTGCCAGCAGCCCCCGACTAGCGGGATTCCGGGGGAATGAGCAGTTCTTC.

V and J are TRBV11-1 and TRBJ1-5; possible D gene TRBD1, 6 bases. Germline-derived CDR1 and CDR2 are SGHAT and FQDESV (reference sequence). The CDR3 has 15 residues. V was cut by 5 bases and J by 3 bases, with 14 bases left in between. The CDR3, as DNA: TGTGCCAGCAGCCAAGGGGGGACCAACAATCAGCCCCAGCATTTT. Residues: CASSQGGTNNQPQHF. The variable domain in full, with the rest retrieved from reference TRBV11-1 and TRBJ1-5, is EAEVAQSPRYKITEKSQAVAFWCDPISGHATLYWYRQILGQGPELLVQFQDESVVDDSQLPKDRFSAERLKGVDSTLKIQPAELGDSAMYLCASSQGGTNNQPQHFGDGTRLSIL.

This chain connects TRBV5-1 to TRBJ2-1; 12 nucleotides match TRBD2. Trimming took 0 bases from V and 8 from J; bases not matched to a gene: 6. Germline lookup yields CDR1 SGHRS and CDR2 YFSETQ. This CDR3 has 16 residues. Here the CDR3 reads CASSLELAGGPDEQFF. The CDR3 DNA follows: TGCGCCAGCAGCTTGGAACTAGCGGGGGGCCCGGATGAGCAGTTCTTC. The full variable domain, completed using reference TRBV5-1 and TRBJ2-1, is KAGVTQTPRYLIKTRGQQVTLSCSPISGHRSVSWYQQTPGQGLQFLFEYFSETQRNKGNFPGRFSGRQFSNSRSEMNVSTLELGDSALYLCASSLELAGGPDEQFFGPGTRLTVL.

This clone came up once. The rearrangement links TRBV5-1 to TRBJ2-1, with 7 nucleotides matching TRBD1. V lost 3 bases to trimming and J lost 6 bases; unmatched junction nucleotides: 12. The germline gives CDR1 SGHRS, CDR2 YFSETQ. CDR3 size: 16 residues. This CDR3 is CASSSLGTAPGNEQFF. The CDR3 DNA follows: TGCGCCAGCAGCTCCCTAGGGACAGCTCCCGGCAATGAGCAGTTCTTC.

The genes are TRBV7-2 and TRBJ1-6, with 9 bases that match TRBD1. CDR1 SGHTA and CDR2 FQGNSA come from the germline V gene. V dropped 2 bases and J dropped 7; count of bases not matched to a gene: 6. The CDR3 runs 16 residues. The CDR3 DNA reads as TGTGCCAGCAGCTTATCCGGGACAGGGATAAATTCACCCCTCCACTTT. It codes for CASSLSGTGINSPLHF.

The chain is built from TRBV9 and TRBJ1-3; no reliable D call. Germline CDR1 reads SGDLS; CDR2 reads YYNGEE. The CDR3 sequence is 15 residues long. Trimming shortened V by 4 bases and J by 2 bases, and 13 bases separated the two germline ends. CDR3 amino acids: CASSQQVGTGNTIYF. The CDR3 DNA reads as TGTGCCAGCAGCCAACAAGTGGGAACTGGAAACACCATATATTTT.

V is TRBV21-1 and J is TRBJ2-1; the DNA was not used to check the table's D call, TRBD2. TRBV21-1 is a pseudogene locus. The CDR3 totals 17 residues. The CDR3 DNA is TGTGCCAGCAGCAAAGAGGGCGGGACCCCTCTGTACAATGAGCAGTTCTTC. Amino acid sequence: CASSKEGGTPLYNEQFF.

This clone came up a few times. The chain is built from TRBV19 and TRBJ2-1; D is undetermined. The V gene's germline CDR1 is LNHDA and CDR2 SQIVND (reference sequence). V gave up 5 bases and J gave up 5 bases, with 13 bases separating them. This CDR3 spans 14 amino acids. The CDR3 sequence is CASSGHVANNEQFF. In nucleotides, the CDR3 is TGTGCCAGTAGTGGGCACGTTGCCAACAATGAGCAGTTCTTC.

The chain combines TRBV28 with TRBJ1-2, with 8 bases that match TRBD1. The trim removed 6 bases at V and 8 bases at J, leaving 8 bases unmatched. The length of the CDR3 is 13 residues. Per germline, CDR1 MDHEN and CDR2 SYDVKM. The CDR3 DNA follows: TGTGCCAGCAGGAGGCAGGGGGCGCAGGGCTACACCTTC. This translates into CASRRQGAQGYTF.

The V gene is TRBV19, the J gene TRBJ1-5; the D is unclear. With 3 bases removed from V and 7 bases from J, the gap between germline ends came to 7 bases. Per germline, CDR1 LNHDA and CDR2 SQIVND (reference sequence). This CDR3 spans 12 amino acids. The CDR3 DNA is TGTGCCAGTAGTATTTTAGGCCAGCCCCAGCATTTT. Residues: CASSILGQPQHF.

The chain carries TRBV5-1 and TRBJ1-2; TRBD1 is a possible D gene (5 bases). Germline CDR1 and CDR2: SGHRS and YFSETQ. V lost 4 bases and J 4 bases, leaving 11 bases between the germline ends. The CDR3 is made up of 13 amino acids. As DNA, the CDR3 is TGCGCCAGCAGCCCTGACAGTGTCTATGGCTACACCTTC. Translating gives CASSPDSVYGYTF.

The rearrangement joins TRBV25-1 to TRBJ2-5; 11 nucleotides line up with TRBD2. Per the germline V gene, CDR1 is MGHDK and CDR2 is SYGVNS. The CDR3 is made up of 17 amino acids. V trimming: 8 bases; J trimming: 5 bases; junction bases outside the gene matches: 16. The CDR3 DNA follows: TGTGCCAGCCTTTCGTTTAGCGGGAGGGACCAGGGGGAGACCCAGTACTTC. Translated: CASLSFSGRDQGETQYF.

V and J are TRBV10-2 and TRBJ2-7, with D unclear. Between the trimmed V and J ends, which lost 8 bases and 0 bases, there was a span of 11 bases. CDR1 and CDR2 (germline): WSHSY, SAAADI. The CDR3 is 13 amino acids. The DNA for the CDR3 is TGCGCCAGCGTTAGTCCAGGCTCCTACGAGCAGTACTTC. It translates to CASVSPGSYEQYF.

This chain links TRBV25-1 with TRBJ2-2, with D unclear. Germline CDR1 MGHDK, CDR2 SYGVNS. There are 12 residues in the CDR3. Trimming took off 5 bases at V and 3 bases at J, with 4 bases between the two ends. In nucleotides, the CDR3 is TGTGCCAGCAGTTTTGACACCGGGGAGCTGTTTTTT. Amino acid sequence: CASSFDTGELFF.

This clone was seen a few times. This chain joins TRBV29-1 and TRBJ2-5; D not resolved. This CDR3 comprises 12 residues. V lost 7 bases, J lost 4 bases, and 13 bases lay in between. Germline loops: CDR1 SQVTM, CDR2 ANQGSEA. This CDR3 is CSASRVGETQYF. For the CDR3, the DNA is TGCAGCGCAAGTCGTGTGGGAGAGACCCAGTACTTC.

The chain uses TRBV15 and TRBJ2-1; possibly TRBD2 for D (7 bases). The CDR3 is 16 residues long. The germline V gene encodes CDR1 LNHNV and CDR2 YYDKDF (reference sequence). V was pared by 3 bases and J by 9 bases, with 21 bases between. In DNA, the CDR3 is TGTGCCACCAGCAGCCGACTAGCAAACAGAGGGGGTGAGCAGTTCTTC. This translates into CATSSRLANRGGEQFF.

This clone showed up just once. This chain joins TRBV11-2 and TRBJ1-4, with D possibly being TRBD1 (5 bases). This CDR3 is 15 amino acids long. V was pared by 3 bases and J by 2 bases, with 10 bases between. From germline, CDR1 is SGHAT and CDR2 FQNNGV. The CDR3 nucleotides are TGTGCCAGCAGCTTGGTGTGGGGGACTAATGAAAAACTGTTTTTT. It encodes CASSLVWGTNEKLFF.

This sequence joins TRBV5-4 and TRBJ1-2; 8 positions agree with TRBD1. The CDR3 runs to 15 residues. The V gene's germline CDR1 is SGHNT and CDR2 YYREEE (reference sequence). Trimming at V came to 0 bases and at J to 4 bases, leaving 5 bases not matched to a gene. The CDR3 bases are TGTGCCAGCAGCTTGGGAGGGACAGGATCCTATGGCTACACCTTC. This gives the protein CASSLGGTGSYGYTF.

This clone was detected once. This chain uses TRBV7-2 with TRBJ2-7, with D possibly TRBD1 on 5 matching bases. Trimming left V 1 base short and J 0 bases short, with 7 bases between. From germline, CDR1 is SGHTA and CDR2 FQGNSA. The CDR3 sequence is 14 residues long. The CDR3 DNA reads TGTGCCAGCAGCTTAGTTAGGGGCTCCTACGAGCAGTACTTC. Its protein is CASSLVRGSYEQYF.